This TCR beta chain was observed in a study of T cells during gluten challenge in celiac disease (dated by TCRdb to 2016 to 2017). With respect to the entire study: Paired single-cell TCR sequencing was done for roughly 7 challenge participants who showed a significant increase in HLA-DQ:gluten tetramer-binding T cells. On the Illumina MiSeq, paired-end 250 bp sequencing was performed for single-cell libraries and paired-end 300 bp sequencing was performed for bulk libraries. Blood was collected at baseline, day 6 and day 14 of the challenge, and duodenal biopsies at baseline and day 14. The full study reports these points: Across several patients, roughly 11-45% of single-cell TCR-alpha/beta clonotypes at the latest time point were also found at baseline, with about 51-56% being obtained from bulk data. Clonal expansion rose on day 6, as shown by reduced sample-corrected Shannon diversity of circulating gluten-specific T cells. Circulating gluten-specific T cells peaked on day 6, and the day-6 repertoire appeared to consist largely of expanded preexisting memory clonotypes.

Library prep was done by single-cell sequencing. Instrument on record: Illumina MiSeq. Three nested PCRs using multiplexed primers that cover all TRA and TRB V genes were used to amplify paired single-cell TCR-alpha and TCR-beta sequences. In the paper's pipeline: Selected pRESTO steps were used to preprocess the reads, and IMGT/HighV-QUEST was used to assign V, D, J genes and CDR3 junctions. Single cells were retained only when identified as valid singletons with at most three chains, each chain being supported by 100 or more reads. A clonotype was defined by identical paired TCR-alpha/beta nucleotide sequences, and sharing across patients of only 0.15% to 0.25% pointed to negligible cross-contamination. In samples with more than 20 cells, repertoire diversity was estimated using an undersampling-corrected Shannon index. TCRdb reanalyzed the raw reads on its own, using fastp at Q25 for trimming and MiXCR for clone calling, and kept in-frame beta chains. One record per CDR3 amino acid sequence lists the most common genes and DNA. None of the V and J calls come from the authors' own analysis; TCRdb made them. Present in this sample are 300 to 350 distinct CDR3 sequences, under 35% of which were seen just once. 73% of the sample is in the top ten clones.

This clonotype has just a few counts. No quality values exist for individual bases; no much larger clone is one base distant. Blood cells were gated as tetramer-binding CD4+ effector-memory gut-homing T cells: CD3+, CD45RA-, CD62L-, integrin beta7+, with lineage markers excluded. To study recall of gluten-specific T cells, treated celiac disease patients who were on a gluten-free diet went through a 14-day oral dietary gluten challenge. Sorting was done on an Aria II cell sorter as single cells, plus in bulk whenever tetramer-positive cells were relatively numerous. Peripheral blood mononuclear cells were isolated using Ficoll density gradient centrifugation and were cryopreserved prior to staining. Before tetramer-binding CD4+ T cells were sorted, thawed cells were stained with a pool of PE-conjugated HLA-DQ:gluten tetramers that present immunodominant gluten epitopes. Blood samples underwent tetramer-based enrichment after HLA-DQ:gluten tetramer staining.

The CDR3 starts with the cysteine, ends with the phenylalanine, and has 14 residues. CDR3 DNA only is kept here, 42 bases in frame from base 1. Sequences LGHNA (CDR1) and YNFKEQ (CDR2) are obtained from the germline V gene. Here V drops 4 bases and J drops 9 bases, and the junction holds 5 bases not matched to any gene. This chain joins TRBV4-2 to TRBJ2-4, with 11 bases in between that match TRBD1. The sample consisted of gluten-specific CD4+ T cells sorted from blood using tetramers, taken at baseline or on day 6, 14 or 28 of gluten challenge (not recorded which). The clonotype was recovered from a male donor with celiac disease. The nucleotide sequence is given as TGTGCCAGCAGCCTAGGACAGGGGGCGACCATTCAGTACTTC. It encodes CASSLGQGATIQYF.